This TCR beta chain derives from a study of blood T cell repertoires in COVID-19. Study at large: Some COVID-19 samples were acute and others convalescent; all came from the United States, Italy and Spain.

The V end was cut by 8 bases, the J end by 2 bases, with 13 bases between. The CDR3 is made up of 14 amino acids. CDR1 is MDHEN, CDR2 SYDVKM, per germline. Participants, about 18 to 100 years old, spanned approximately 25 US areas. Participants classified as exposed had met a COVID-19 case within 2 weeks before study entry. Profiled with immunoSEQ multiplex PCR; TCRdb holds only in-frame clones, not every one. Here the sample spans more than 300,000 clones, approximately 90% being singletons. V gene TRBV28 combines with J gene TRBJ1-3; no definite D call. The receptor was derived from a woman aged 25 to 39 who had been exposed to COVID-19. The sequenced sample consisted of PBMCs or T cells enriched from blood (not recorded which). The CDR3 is CASHRGRTGNTIYF. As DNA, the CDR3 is TGTGCCAGCCACCGAGGGAGAACTGGAAACACCATATATTTT.